The 28 T cell receptor beta chains listed next were all sequenced from one sample in a study of blood T cells in healthy people across ages (dated by TCRdb to about 2015). To prepare the library, 5' RACE was applied. Sequencing instrument: Illumina HiSeq 2500. A second PCR of about 6 to 11 cycles was performed with a sample-barcoded 5' primer and a J-beta primer mix. TCRdb reprocessed the public reads (quality trimming at Q25 with fastp, clone calling with MiXCR) and kept in-frame beta chains. Here each entry gathers all rows of one CDR3 protein and keeps the most common genes and DNA. The sample yields some 880,000 distinct CDR3 sequences; 36% were counted once. The leading ten clones occupy about an eighth of the sample. Sequenced input: blood. The origin of the receptors is a man aged 18 to 30 in good health.

This sequence joins TRBV2 and TRBJ2-1, with D perhaps assigned TRBD1 or TRBD2 (5 bases each). The V end was cut by 6 bases, the J end by 13 bases, with 13 bases between. This CDR3 contains 11 residues. Germline CDR1 is SNHLY and CDR2 is FYNNEI. CDR3 residues: CASRLQGPQFF. CDR3 coding DNA: TGTGCCAGCAGACTTCAGGGACCACAGTTCTTC.

This clonotype was observed many times. V is TRBV20-1 and J is TRBJ1-2, with 7 bases identical to TRBD1. The J segment lost 3 bases and the V segment lost 6 bases, leaving 7 bases of the junction unmatched. The germline V gene has CDR1 DFQATT and CDR2 SNEGSKA (reference sequence). CDR3 length equals 13 residues. Here the CDR3 DNA reads TGCAGTGCAAGACAGGGCTCGGACTATGGCTACACCTTC. This encodes CSARQGSDYGYTF.

The chain is built from TRBV7-9 and TRBJ2-7, with 7 positions matching TRBD1. Per the germline V gene, CDR1 is SEHNR and CDR2 is FQNEAQ (reference sequence). CDR3 size: 17 residues. The ends lost 0 bases at V and 2 bases at J; junction bases unmatched: 10. This CDR3 reads CASSLASYRDRAYEQYF. The CDR3 nucleotides read TGTGCCAGCAGCTTAGCCTCCTACCGGGACAGAGCCTACGAGCAGTACTTC.

This clonotype was found many times. The genes are TRBV25-1 and TRBJ1-2, with TRBD1 matching over 7 bases. The junction had 9 bases not matched to a gene; V was cut back by 3 bases and J by 5 bases. In germline, CDR1 is MGHDK, CDR2 SYGVNS. This CDR3 comprises 15 residues. This CDR3 reads CASSDGTEKFYGYTF. Written as DNA, the CDR3 is TGTGCCAGCAGTGACGGGACAGAGAAATTTTATGGCTACACCTTC.

This clonotype was seen a handful of times. The V gene is TRBV7-2, the J gene TRBJ1-1; D remains unclear. Trimming left V 4 bases short and J 1 base short, with 13 bases between. This CDR3 spans 15 amino acids. From germline, CDR1 is SGHTA and CDR2 FQGNSA. CDR3 sequence: CASSSEAGENTEAFF. For the CDR3, the DNA is TGTGCCAGCAGCTCTGAGGCTGGGGAGAACACTGAAGCTTTCTTT.

This clonotype has a count of ten or more. The chain has TRBV20-1 and TRBJ2-1, with a tentative D call TRBD2 (6 bases). Germline V gene data show CDR1 as DFQATT and CDR2 as SNEGSKA (reference sequence). CDR3 length: 15 residues. Trimming took off 6 bases at V and 6 bases at J, with 21 bases between the two ends. The CDR3 here is CSAPVGGGEFNEQFF. The DNA of the CDR3 is TGCAGTGCCCCCGTCGGTGGAGGGGAATTCAATGAGCAGTTCTTC.

As for this clonotype: One base away lies a much larger clone, so this may be a sequencing read error. The chain has TRBV10-3 and TRBJ2-1, with 7 bases aligning to TRBD1. The CDR3 totals 13 residues. Germline values: CDR1 ENHRY, CDR2 SYGVKD. V shed 4 bases and J 13 bases; nucleotides not matched to a gene: 10. The CDR3 nucleotides read TGTGCCATCAGTGGAACAGGGGAAGAGACCCAGTTCTTC. Protein sequence: CAISGTGEETQFF.

This chain links TRBV4-3 with TRBJ1-5, with a tentative D call TRBD1 (5 bases). Germline V CDR1 and CDR2: LGHNA, YSLEER. V shed 3 bases and J shed 5 bases, with 14 bases lying between them. This CDR3 is 15 amino acids long. The CDR3 region has the DNA TGCGCCAGCAGCCAGATCGCCGGGGCATATCAGCCCCAGCATTTT. Protein sequence: CASSQIAGAYQPQHF.

This chain links TRBV6-6 with TRBJ2-5; TRBD1 matches at 8 bases. With the DNA end fitting TRBJ2-7 better, the J assignment may be wrong. Per the germline V gene, CDR1 is MNHNY and CDR2 is SVGAGI (reference sequence). This CDR3 comprises 13 residues. CDR3 sequence: CASKGVDRVEQYF. Here the CDR3 DNA reads TGTGCCAGCAAAGGAGTGGACAGGGTCGAGCAGTACTTC.

A few counts support this clonotype. This chain connects TRBV7-2 to TRBJ2-7, with 8 bases that match TRBD2. V lost 4 bases, J lost 7 bases, and 15 bases stayed unmatched. The CDR3 extends over 16 amino acids. Germline CDR1 SGHTA, CDR2 FQGNSA. The chain's CDR3 is CASSSDVSGGPREQYF. The CDR3, as DNA: TGTGCCAGCAGCTCCGATGTATCGGGGGGGCCTCGGGAGCAGTACTTC. The complete variable domain, with remaining parts taken from reference TRBV7-2 and TRBJ2-7, reads GAGVSQSPSNKVTEKGKDVELRCDPISGHTALYWYRQSLGQGLEFLIYFQGNSAPDKSGLPSDRFSAERTGGSVSTLTIQRTQQEDSAVYLCASSSDVSGGPREQYFGPGTRLTVT.

This chain connects TRBV14 to TRBJ1-4; TRBD1 is a possible D gene (6 bases). CDR3 length: 15 amino acids. V was clipped by 1 base and J by 4 bases, with 10 bases between them. CDR1 is SGHDN, CDR2 FVKESK, per germline. The CDR3 DNA reads as TGTGCCAGCAGCCAAGGGACAGTACGTAATGAAAAACTGTTTTTT. Its protein product is CASSQGTVRNEKLFF. Combining the CDR3 with reference TRBV14 and TRBJ1-4 gives the whole variable domain EAGVTQFPSHSVIEKGQTVTLRCDPISGHDNLYWYRRVMGKEIKFLLHFVKESKQDESGMPNNRFLAERTGGTYSTLKVQPAELEDSGVYFCASSQGTVRNEKLFFGSGTQLSVL.

This clonotype has just a few counts. The V call is TRBV5-1, the J call TRBJ1-4; D is uncertain. The V end lost 4 bases, the J end lost 1 base, and 14 bases lay between the germline ends. The CDR3 has 16 residues. Germline CDR1 is SGHRS and CDR2 is YFSETQ. CDR3 nucleotides: TGCGCCAGCAGCACTGGCGCCATTGTAACTAATGAAAAACTGTTTTTT. Amino acid sequence: CASSTGAIVTNEKLFF.

This clonotype was seen a few times. The chain uses TRBV6-4 and TRBJ2-1, with 7 bases fitting TRBD2. Germline values: CDR1 MRHNA, CDR2 SNTAGT. The CDR3 runs 15 residues. V was pared by 3 bases and J by 7 bases, with 9 bases of the junction left unmatched. The CDR3 DNA reads as TGTGCCAGCAGTGATAGGGCTAGCGGTAATAATGAGCAGTTCTTC. Translating it yields CASSDRASGNNEQFF.

This clonotype showed up just a few times. The rearrangement uses TRBV29-1 and TRBJ1-1, with D perhaps matching TRBD1 (5 bases). Germline values: CDR1 SQVTM, CDR2 ANQGSEA. V shed 8 bases and J shed 0 bases, with 13 bases lying between them. This CDR3 has 13 residues. The CDR3 coding sequence is TGCAGCTCCCGGACAAATATGAACACTGAAGCTTTCTTT. Translating gives CSSRTNMNTEAFF.

This rearrangement joins TRBV20-1 to TRBJ1-1; D gene uncertain. Germline values: CDR1 DFQATT, CDR2 SNEGSKA (reference sequence). The CDR3 loop spans 13 amino acids. V lost 1 base to trimming and J lost 1 base, with 7 bases between them. CDR3 DNA sequence: TGCAGTGCTAGAGCTTCCAGGAACACTGAAGCTTTCTTT. It codes for CSARASRNTEAFF.

The rearrangement joins TRBV27 to TRBJ1-1, with a possible D match to TRBD1 (6 bases). V was trimmed by 6 bases and J by 6 bases, leaving 11 bases between them. Germline CDR1 reads MNHEY; CDR2 reads SMNVEV (reference sequence). CDR3 length equals 12 residues. CDR3 nucleotide sequence: TGTGCCAGCAGCCATCCAGGGGCTGAAGCTTTCTTT. It translates to CASSHPGAEAFF.

There are a few counts of this clonotype. The rearrangement links TRBV16 to TRBJ2-1, with D unclear. The germline V and J ends were trimmed by 7 bases and 5 bases, with 18 bases remaining between them. The CDR3 extends over 15 amino acids. Germline V gene data show CDR1 as KGHSY and CDR2 as FQNENV. The CDR3 protein is CASILFGRLDNEQFF. The DNA for the CDR3 is TGTGCCAGCATCCTTTTCGGTCGCCTCGACAATGAGCAGTTCTTC.

The gene calls are TRBV20-1 and TRBJ2-7, with 10 bases aligning to TRBD1. The CDR3 sequence is 11 residues long. In germline, CDR1 is DFQATT, CDR2 SNEGSKA (reference sequence). The CDR3 protein is CSPGQGSEQYF. CDR3 in DNA: TGCAGCCCGGGACAGGGGAGCGAGCAGTACTTC.

This clonotype was seen more than once but under ten times. The rearrangement uses TRBV20-1 and TRBJ2-3; 7 bases fit TRBD2. Per germline, CDR1 DFQATT and CDR2 SNEGSKA (reference sequence). CDR3 length equals 13 residues. For the CDR3, the DNA is TGCAGGGCCGGGACTACCCACACAGATACGCAGTATTTT. Amino acids: CRAGTTHTDTQYF.

The V and J genes are TRBV20-1 and TRBJ2-3; TRBD1 agrees at 9 bases. The V gene end was trimmed by 5 bases and the J gene end by 3 bases; junction bases not matched to a gene: 9. The CDR3 extends over 15 amino acids. Germline V gives CDR1 DFQATT, CDR2 SNEGSKA (reference sequence). Here the CDR3 reads CSAQTRTGATDTQYF. CDR3 DNA sequence: TGCAGTGCTCAAACAAGGACAGGGGCTACAGATACGCAGTATTTT.

The V call is TRBV6-5, the J call TRBJ1-5, with unresolved D. The V end was cut by 0 bases, the J end by 7 bases, with 7 bases between. The germline V gene encodes CDR1 MNHEY and CDR2 SVGAGI. The CDR3 consists of 13 residues. CDR3 bases: TGTGCCAGCAGTTACTCGAAGAGGCAGCCCCAGCATTTT. This encodes CASSYSKRQPQHF.

In this sample, this clonotype turned up a few times. The chain couples TRBV6-2 or TRBV6-3 to TRBJ1-2, with D possibly matching TRBD1 (6 bases). V lost 4 bases to trimming and J lost 4 bases, with 13 bases between them. The CDR3 spans 14 residues. Germline CDR1 reads MNHEY; CDR2 reads SVGEGT. Here the CDR3 DNA reads TGTGCCAGCAGTTCCGGGACACCAGTCTATGGCTACACCTTC. This gives the protein CASSSGTPVYGYTF.

In its sample, this clonotype was seen a few times. This chain connects TRBV15 to TRBJ2-1; D gene unclear. Germline V gene lookup returns CDR1 LNHNV and CDR2 YYDKDF (reference sequence). The V end was cut by 0 bases, the J end by 2 bases, with 8 bases between. The length of the CDR3 is 15 residues. The CDR3 sequence: CATSRDPGTYNEQFF. The CDR3, as DNA: TGTGCCACCAGCAGAGATCCAGGTACCTACAATGAGCAGTTCTTC.

This clonotype has at least ten counts. V and J are TRBV29-1 and TRBJ1-2; D is unclear. V was clipped by 0 bases and J by 12 bases, with 11 bases between them. Germline CDR1 is SQVTM and CDR2 is ANQGSEA. The CDR3 is made up of 11 amino acids. CDR3 in amino acids: CSVEDRPGNTF. Here the CDR3 DNA reads TGCAGCGTTGAAGACCGTCCTGGAAACACCTTC.

This clonotype was counted many times. The V gene is TRBV20-1, the J gene TRBJ2-5; maybe TRBD2 (6 bases). With 1 base removed from V and 4 bases from J, the gap between germline ends came to 10 bases. Germline assignment: CDR1 DFQATT and CDR2 SNEGSKA (reference sequence). The CDR3 is 13 amino acids. The CDR3 DNA follows: TGCAGTGCTAGAGGGAGGGGAGGAGAGACCCAGTACTTC. This sequence encodes CSARGRGGETQYF.

The J gene is TRBJ2-1, the V gene TRBV4-3; the D gene could be TRBD1 or TRBD2 (5 bases each). Deletions cut 0 bases from V and 2 bases from J, with 14 bases between. There are 17 residues in the CDR3. The germline V gene has CDR1 LGHNA and CDR2 YSLEER. Here the CDR3 DNA reads TGCGCCAGCAGCCAAGAGCCGCAGGGAGCCCCCTACAATGAGCAGTTCTTC. Translating gives CASSQEPQGAPYNEQFF.

The chain links TRBV5-1 to TRBJ1-2, with D possibly matching TRBD1 (5 bases). Germline CDR1 SGHRS, CDR2 YFSETQ. The CDR3 is 14 residues long. Trimming pared 7 bases from V and 6 bases from J, leaving 19 bases between. DNA of the CDR3: TGCGCCAGCTCTCTCTCCTCGGGGGAGGATGGCTACACCTTC. This encodes CASSLSSGEDGYTF.

V gene TRBV5-1 combines with J gene TRBJ2-1; TRBD1 matches at 7 bases. There are 14 residues in the CDR3. The V gene's germline CDR1 is SGHRS and CDR2 YFSETQ. Losses at the gene ends were 4 bases for V and 8 bases for J; bases not matched to a gene: 9. CDR3 DNA: TGCGCCAGCAGCACACCGACAGGGTCCCATGAGCAGTTCTTC. It yields the protein CASSTPTGSHEQFF.